This TCR beta chain was captured by sequencing in a study of blood T cells in healthy people across ages. There are 15 residues in the CDR3. Per germline, CDR1 SEHNR and CDR2 FQNEAQ (reference sequence). V trimming: 5 bases; J trimming: 2 bases; junction bases outside the gene matches: 5. This clonotype was detected many times. Its antigen is still unknown. Study results and limitations: Long-lived donors exceeded aged donors in naive CD4+ cells and diversity.

For the second PCR, which ran for roughly 6 to 11 cycles, a sample-barcoded 5' primer and a J-beta primer mix were used. Each cDNA molecule was tagged by a template-switch adaptor that had 12 random nucleotides. TCRdb called the 5' RACE reads again in MiXCR, with one record for every CDR3 protein. Of over 1,500,000 distinct CDR3 sequences in the sample, approximately 50% were seen once. Staff drew about 10 milliliters of peripheral blood from each donor. Per sample, extraction of total RNA gave at least 5 micrograms in every case. Input material: blood. This receptor was identified in a middle-aged woman in good health. The V and J genes are TRBV7-9 and TRBJ2-7, with TRBD1 matching over 11 bases. The CDR3 loop reads CASSPGTGGAYEQYF. CDR3 nucleotides: TGTGCCAGCAGCCCCGGGACAGGGGGGGCCTACGAGCAGTACTTC.